One and the same sample provided the 20 T cell receptor beta chains below, sequenced in a study of cytomegalovirus exposure and HLA in healthy donors. PCR amplification relied on 60 Vbeta primers (plus 13 Jbeta primers). Using immunoSEQ multiplex PCR, the repertoire was profiled, and TCRdb retains in-frame clones only, with some absent. The sample has approximately 210,000 clones, about 81% seen once. The sample consisted of PBMCs. All receptors come from a man aged 35 to 55 in good health and CMV-seropositive.

The rearrangement links TRBV11-2 to TRBJ2-7; 7 nucleotides line up with TRBD2. Germline trimming cut 1 base from V and 0 bases from J; bases unmatched to any gene: 0. CDR1 is SGHAT and CDR2 is FQNNGV in the germline V gene. The CDR3 covers 14 residues. The CDR3 is CASSLGGSSYEQYV. DNA of the CDR3: TGTGCCAGCAGCTTAGGCGGGAGCTCCTACGAGCAGTACGTC.

This chain links TRBV6-1 with TRBJ2-1, with 8 bases matching TRBD1. Germline CDR1 is MNHNS and CDR2 is SASEGT. This CDR3 spans 15 amino acids. V shed 5 bases and J 2 bases; nucleotides not matched to a gene: 5. The CDR3 region is CASSSPGQAYNEQFF. Here the CDR3 DNA reads TGTGCCAGCAGTTCCCCGGGACAGGCCTACAATGAGCAGTTCTTC.

The J gene is TRBJ2-5, the V gene TRBV9; TRBD2 might be the D (6 bases). The CDR3 loop spans 16 amino acids. Germline assignment: CDR1 SGDLS and CDR2 YYNGEE. The V end was cut by 4 bases, the J end by 5 bases, with 21 bases between. CDR3 loop: CASSSQSGGITETQYF. In nucleotides, the CDR3 is TGTGCCAGCAGCTCCCAGAGTGGCGGGATCACGGAGACCCAGTACTTC.

The chain is built from TRBV4-1 and TRBJ2-7, with TRBD1 matching over 7 bases. Germline CDR1 is MGHRA and CDR2 is YSYEKL. The trim removed 0 bases at V and 7 bases at J, leaving 12 bases unmatched. The CDR3 extends over 16 amino acids. The CDR3 is CASSQDRNRGLGEQYV. The CDR3 nucleotides read TGCGCCAGCAGCCAAGATCGAAACAGGGGATTGGGGGAGCAGTACGTC.

The rearrangement uses TRBV9 and TRBJ2-3, with 9 bases matching TRBD2. V lost 3 bases, J lost 2 bases, and 7 bases stayed unmatched. Germline CDR1 and CDR2: SGDLS and YYNGEE. CDR3 length: 16 residues. The CDR3 coding sequence is TGTGCCAGCAGCGCTCAGACTAGCGGACTCACAGATACGCAGTATTTT. Translation gives CASSAQTSGLTDTQYF.

CDR3 nucleotides: TGTGCCAGCAGGCCCGACAGCTTACCAACTAATGAAAAACTGTTTTTT. This codes for CASRPDSLPTNEKLFF. This rearrangement joins TRBV27 to TRBJ1-4, with D possibly matching TRBD1 (5 bases). Trimming stripped 6 bases from V and 0 bases from J, with 14 bases between. CDR1 MNHEY and CDR2 SMNVEV come from the germline V gene (reference sequence). This CDR3 has 16 amino acids.

V and J are TRBV7-9 and TRBJ2-2, with 8 bases aligning to TRBD1. There are 16 residues in the CDR3. Germline lookup yields CDR1 SEHNR and CDR2 FQNEAQ (reference sequence). The J segment lost 5 bases and the V segment lost 6 bases, leaving 11 bases of the junction unmatched. CDR3 bases: TGTGCCAGCAGACCCCGACAGGGGAGTCAAACCGGGGAGCTGTTTTTT. This translates into CASRPRQGSQTGELFF.

This clone was seen a handful of times. The gene calls are TRBV11-1 and TRBJ2-1, with 7 nucleotides matching TRBD1. This CDR3 comprises 15 residues. Trimming took 1 base from V and 7 from J; bases not matched to a gene: 7. Germline V gene lookup returns CDR1 SGHAT and CDR2 FQDESV (reference sequence). In DNA form, the CDR3 reads TGTGCCAGCAGCTTAGAGTTGACAGGGTCGAATGAGCAGTTCTTC. This translates into CASSLELTGSNEQFF.

This clone was recorded once. The rearrangement links TRBV29-1 to TRBJ2-1; the D gene is possibly TRBD2 (5 bases). V was cut by 4 bases and J by 7 bases, with 14 bases left in between. This CDR3 is built from 13 residues. Germline V CDR1 and CDR2: SQVTM, ANQGSEA. Here the CDR3 reads CSVGGILLNEQFF. The CDR3 DNA reads as TGCAGCGTTGGAGGGATCTTACTAAATGAGCAGTTCTTC.

V gene TRBV7-7 combines with J gene TRBJ2-2, with D uncertain. Trimming took 1 base from V and 3 from J, leaving 12 bases between them. Looked up from germline, CDR1 is SSHAT and CDR2 is FNYEAQ (reference sequence). The CDR3 contains 16 residues. CDR3 sequence reads: CASSLVLAQDTGELFF. CDR3 DNA sequence: TGTGCCAGCAGCTTAGTCCTGGCGCAGGACACCGGGGAGCTGTTTTTT.

V gene TRBV6-1 combines with J gene TRBJ2-1; no clear D. CDR3 length: 12 residues. Trimming took off 5 bases at V and 7 bases at J, with 9 bases between the two ends. Germline CDR1 is MNHNS and CDR2 is SASEGT. The CDR3 nucleotides are TGTGCCAGCAGTTATAGTCCGAATGAGCAGTTCTTC. Amino acid sequence: CASSYSPNEQFF.

The table lists this clone with a count of one. The chain recombines TRBV9 with TRBJ2-7; D is unclear. Germline V gene data show CDR1 as SGDLS and CDR2 as YYNGEE. The length of the CDR3 is 13 residues. The germline V and J ends were trimmed by 0 bases and 3 bases, with 7 bases remaining between them. CDR3 nucleotides: TGTGCCAGCAGCGTAGGGCCGAACTACGAGCAGTACGTC. The encoded protein is CASSVGPNYEQYV.

The chain recombines TRBV19 with TRBJ1-5; D might be TRBD1 (5 bases). There are 16 residues in the CDR3. Germline assignment: CDR1 LNHDA and CDR2 SQIVND (reference sequence). V was pared by 5 bases and J by 0 bases, with 14 bases between. The CDR3 protein is CASSEAGRGSNQPQHF. The CDR3 DNA sequence: TGTGCCAGTAGTGAGGCAGGGAGGGGTAGCAATCAGCCCCAGCATTTT.

The rearrangement links TRBV12-5 to TRBJ2-7; D is possibly TRBD1 (6 bases). Trimming removed 5 bases at V and 0 bases at J, with 14 bases between. Germline CDR1 and CDR2: LGHNT and FRNRAP. This CDR3 contains 15 residues. The CDR3 DNA reads TGTGCTAGTGGTCAGGGGTTGGGGTTCTCCTACGAGCAGTACTTC. Encoded protein: CASGQGLGFSYEQYF.

The chain recombines TRBV30 with TRBJ2-3; D is perhaps TRBD1 (6 bases). Trimming took off 4 bases at V and 0 bases at J, with 14 bases between the two ends. The CDR3 has 15 residues. In germline, CDR1 is GTSNPN, CDR2 SVGIG (reference sequence). As DNA, the CDR3 is TGTGCCTGGACTCACGGACAGTATAGCACAGATACGCAGTATTTT. Translating gives CAWTHGQYSTDTQYF.

This chain's CDR3 is CASSRLAERPDTQYF. CDR3 bases: TGTGCCAGTAGTCGGCTAGCGGAGAGACCAGATACGCAGTATTTT. The chain recombines TRBV19 with TRBJ2-3, with TRBD2 matching 7 bases. This CDR3 comprises 15 residues. The V gene end was trimmed by 5 bases and the J gene end by 4 bases; junction bases not matched to a gene: 9. Germline assignment: CDR1 LNHDA and CDR2 SQIVND (reference sequence).

The gene calls are TRBV11-2 and TRBJ1-2; TRBD1 aligns across 7 bases. The germline CDR1 and CDR2 sequences are SGHAT and FQNNGV. The V gene end was trimmed by 0 bases and the J gene end by 7 bases; junction bases not matched to a gene: 8. This CDR3 has 15 amino acids. CDR3 loop: CASSLDPRQGSGYTF. The CDR3 region has the DNA TGTGCCAGCAGCTTAGATCCCCGACAGGGAAGTGGCTACACCTTC.

The V call is TRBV13, the J call TRBJ2-1; a weak D match, TRBD2 (5 bases). The germline CDR1 and CDR2 sequences are PRHDT and FYEKMQ (reference sequence). V lost 0 bases to trimming and J lost 8 bases, with 11 bases between them. The CDR3 has 14 amino acids. The CDR3 DNA sequence: TGTGCCAGCAGCTTAGGCGACGACGGGGATGAGCAGTTCTTC. As protein: CASSLGDDGDEQFF.

The CDR3 nucleotides are TGTGCCAGCAGTGATGGACTGGGGAGGGGCAATGAGCAGTTCTTC. As protein: CASSDGLGRGNEQFF. The rearrangement links TRBV27 to TRBJ2-1; 7 bases are shared with TRBD2. With V trimmed by 5 bases and J by 6 bases, 10 bases remained unmatched. CDR1 MNHEY and CDR2 SMNVEV come from the germline V gene (reference sequence). CDR3 length: 15 amino acids.

The chain couples TRBV27 to TRBJ1-5, with D possibly being TRBD1 (6 bases). The CDR3 consists of 17 residues. Germline V gene sequence: CDR1 MNHEY, CDR2 SMNVEV (reference sequence). Trimming pared 0 bases from V and 4 bases from J, leaving 16 bases between. DNA of the CDR3: TGTGCCAGCAGTTTATCCTGGCCGAACAGGGAAAATCAGCCCCAGCATTTT. Protein: CASSLSWPNRENQPQHF.